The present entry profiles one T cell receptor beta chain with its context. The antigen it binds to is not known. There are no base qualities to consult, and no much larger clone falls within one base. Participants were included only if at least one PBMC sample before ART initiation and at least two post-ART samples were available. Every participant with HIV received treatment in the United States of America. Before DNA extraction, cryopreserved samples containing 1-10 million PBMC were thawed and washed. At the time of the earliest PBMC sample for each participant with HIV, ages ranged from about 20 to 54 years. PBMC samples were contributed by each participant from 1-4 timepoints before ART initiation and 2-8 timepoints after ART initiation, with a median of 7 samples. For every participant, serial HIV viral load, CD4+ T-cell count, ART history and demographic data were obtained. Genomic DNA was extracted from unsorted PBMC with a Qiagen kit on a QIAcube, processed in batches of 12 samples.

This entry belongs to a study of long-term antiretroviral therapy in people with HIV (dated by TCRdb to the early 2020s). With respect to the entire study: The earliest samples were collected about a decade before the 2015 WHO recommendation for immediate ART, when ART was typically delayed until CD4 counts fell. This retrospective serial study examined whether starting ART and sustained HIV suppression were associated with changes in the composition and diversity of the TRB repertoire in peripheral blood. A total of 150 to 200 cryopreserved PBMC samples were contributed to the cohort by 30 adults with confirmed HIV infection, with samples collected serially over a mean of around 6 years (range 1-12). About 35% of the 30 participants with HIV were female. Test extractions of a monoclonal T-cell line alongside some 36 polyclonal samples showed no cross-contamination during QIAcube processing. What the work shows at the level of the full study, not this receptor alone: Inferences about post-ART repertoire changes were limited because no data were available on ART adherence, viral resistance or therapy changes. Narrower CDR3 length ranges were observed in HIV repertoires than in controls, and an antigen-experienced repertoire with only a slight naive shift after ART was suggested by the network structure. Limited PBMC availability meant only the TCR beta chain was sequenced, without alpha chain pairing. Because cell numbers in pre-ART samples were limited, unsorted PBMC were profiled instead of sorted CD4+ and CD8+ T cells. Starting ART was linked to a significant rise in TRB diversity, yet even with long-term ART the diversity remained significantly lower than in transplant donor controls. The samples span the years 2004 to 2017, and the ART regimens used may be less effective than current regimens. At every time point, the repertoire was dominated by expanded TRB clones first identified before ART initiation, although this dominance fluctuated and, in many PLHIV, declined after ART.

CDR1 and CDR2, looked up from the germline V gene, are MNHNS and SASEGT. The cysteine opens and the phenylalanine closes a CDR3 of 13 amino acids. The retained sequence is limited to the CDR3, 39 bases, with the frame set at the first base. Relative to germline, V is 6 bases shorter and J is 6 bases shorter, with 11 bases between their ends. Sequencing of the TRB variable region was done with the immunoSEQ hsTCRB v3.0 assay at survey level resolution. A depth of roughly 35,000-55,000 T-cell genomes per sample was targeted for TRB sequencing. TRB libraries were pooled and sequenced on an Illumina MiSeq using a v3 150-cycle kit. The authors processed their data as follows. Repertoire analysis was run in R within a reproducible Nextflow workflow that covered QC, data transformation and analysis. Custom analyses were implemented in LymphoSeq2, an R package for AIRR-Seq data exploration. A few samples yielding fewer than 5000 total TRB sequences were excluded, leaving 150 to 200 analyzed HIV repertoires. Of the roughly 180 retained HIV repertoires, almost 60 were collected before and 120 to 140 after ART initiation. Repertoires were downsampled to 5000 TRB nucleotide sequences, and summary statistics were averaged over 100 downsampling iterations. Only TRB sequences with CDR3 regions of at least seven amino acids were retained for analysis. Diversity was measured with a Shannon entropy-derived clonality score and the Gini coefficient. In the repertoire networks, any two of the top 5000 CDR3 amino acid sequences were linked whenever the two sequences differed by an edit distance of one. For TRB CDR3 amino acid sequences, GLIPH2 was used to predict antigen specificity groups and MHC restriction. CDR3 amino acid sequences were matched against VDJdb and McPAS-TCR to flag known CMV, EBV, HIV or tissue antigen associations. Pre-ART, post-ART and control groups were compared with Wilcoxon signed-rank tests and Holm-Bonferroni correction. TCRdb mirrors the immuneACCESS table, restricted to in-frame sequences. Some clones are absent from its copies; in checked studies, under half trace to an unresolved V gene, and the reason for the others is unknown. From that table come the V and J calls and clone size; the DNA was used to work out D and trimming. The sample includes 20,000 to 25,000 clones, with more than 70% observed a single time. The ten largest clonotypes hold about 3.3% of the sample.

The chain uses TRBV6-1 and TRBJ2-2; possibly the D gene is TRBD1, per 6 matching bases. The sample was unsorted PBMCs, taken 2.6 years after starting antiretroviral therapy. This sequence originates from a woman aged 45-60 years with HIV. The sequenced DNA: TGTGCCAGCAGGGGTCGACAGGCCGGGGAGCTGTTTTTT. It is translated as CASRGRQAGELFF.